The next 8 T cell receptor beta chains were all read from a single sample in a study of shared clonotypes between healthy human individuals. TCRdb's table, derived via immunoSEQ multiplex PCR, lists solely in-frame clones and lacks some. The table shows roughly 1.4 million clones, with around 98.5% occurring only once. Sequences were obtained from naive CD4+ T cells sorted from blood. The subset: CD45RA+ positively selected. The receptor source for this set is a man younger than 45 in good health.

The chain links TRBV11-2 to TRBJ2-7, with 7 bases matching TRBD1. J gave up 0 bases and V 7 bases, and 9 bases lay outside the gene matches. CDR1 is SGHAT and CDR2 is FQNNGV in the germline V gene. The CDR3 spans 15 residues. The CDR3 DNA sequence: TGTGCCAGCATCGATAGGGGGACAGTCTCCTACGAGCAGTACTTC. Translation gives CASIDRGTVSYEQYF.

This chain joins TRBV30 and TRBJ1-5; D is undetermined. The germline gives CDR1 GTSNPN, CDR2 SVGIG (reference sequence). The ends were cut back, 0 bases at V and 4 bases at J, with 7 bases in the middle. CDR3 size: 13 residues. CDR3 bases: TGTGCCTGGAGTGTGGAGGTTAATCAGCCCCAGCATTTT. Translating it yields CAWSVEVNQPQHF.

The V gene is TRBV19, the J gene TRBJ2-5; D remains ambiguous. The CDR3 is made up of 14 amino acids. V gave up 3 bases and J gave up 1 base, with 9 bases separating them. Germline CDR1 and CDR2: LNHDA and SQIVND (reference sequence). In DNA form, the CDR3 reads TGTGCCAGTAGTATTTGGTTAGCCCAAGAGACCCAGTACTTC. It is translated as CASSIWLAQETQYF. The full variable domain, its missing parts supplied by reference TRBV19 and TRBJ2-5, is DGGITQSPKYLFRKEGQNVTLSCEQNLNHDAMYWYRQDPGQGLRLIYYSQIVNDFQKGDIAEGYSVSREKKESFPLTVTSAQKNPTAFYLCASSIWLAQETQYFGPGTRLLVL.

The chain joins TRBV11-3 to TRBJ1-1; D gene unclear. The CDR3 length is 13 residues. Trimming left V 2 bases short and J 6 bases short, with 10 bases between. CDR1 and CDR2 from the germline V gene are SGHNT and YENEEA. The CDR3 spells CASSLTAAAEAFF. CDR3 nucleotides: TGTGCCAGCAGCTTAACGGCCGCCGCTGAAGCTTTCTTT.

The rearrangement links TRBV27 to TRBJ1-2; TRBD1 aligns across 10 bases. The CDR3 contains 18 residues. The V gene end was trimmed by 3 bases and the J gene end by 8 bases; junction bases not matched to a gene: 18. The germline V gene encodes CDR1 MNHEY and CDR2 SMNVEV (reference sequence). The CDR3 DNA reads TGTGCCAGCAGTTTCCGCGGGACAGGGGTTGGGGTTATGTCCGGCTACACCTTC. Residues: CASSFRGTGVGVMSGYTF.

The rearrangement uses TRBV2 and TRBJ1-1; unclear D gene. Germline-derived CDR1 and CDR2 are SNHLY and FYNNEI. The CDR3 has 14 residues. V was pared by 1 base and J by 0 bases, with 6 bases between. This CDR3 is CASSEEFMNTEAFF. Here the CDR3 DNA reads TGTGCCAGCAGTGAAGAGTTCATGAACACTGAAGCTTTCTTT.

About this clone itself: One end of the junction varies from germline; a read error may be responsible. This sequence joins TRBV9 and TRBJ2-3; the match to TRBD2 covers 7 bases. Germline-derived CDR1 and CDR2 are SGDLS and YYNGEE. CDR3 size: 14 residues. The CDR3 DNA reads as TGTACCAGCAGCCCACTAGCGAGCACAGATACGCAGTATTTT. The encoded protein is CTSSPLASTDTQYF.

The V and J genes are TRBV6-1 and TRBJ1-5, with D tentatively TRBD1 (5 bases). The CDR3 is 13 amino acids. The ends were cut back, 6 bases at V and 7 bases at J, with 13 bases in the middle. Germline lookup yields CDR1 MNHNS and CDR2 SASEGT. The CDR3 region has the DNA TGTGCCAGCAGCGGACATTTGGTACAGCCCCAGCATTTT. It encodes CASSGHLVQPQHF.